This T cell receptor beta chain was captured by sequencing in a study of CD8 T cells in ankylosing spondylitis. A single record per CDR3 protein comes from TCRdb applying MiXCR to the 5' RACE reads. The repertoire includes roughly 250,000 distinct CDR3 sequences, 8% to 9.5% of them detected once, and about 6.5% sits in the top ten. The CDR3 runs to 14 residues. Germline V gene lookup returns CDR1 DFQATT and CDR2 SNEGSKA (reference sequence). Deletions cut 5 bases from V and 1 base from J, with 12 bases between. This clonotype was observed many times. The receptor was derived from a male donor with ankylosing spondylitis or in good health (not recorded which). V gene TRBV20-1 combines with J gene TRBJ1-5; TRBD1 might be the D (5 bases). The sequencing input was blood, either unsorted or a sorted T cell fraction (not recorded which). DNA of the CDR3: TGCAGTGCTCCGGCGACAGACAGCAATCAGCCCCAGCATTTT. It encodes CSAPATDSNQPQHF.